One and the same sample provided the 18 T cell receptor beta chains below, sequenced in a study of blood T cell repertoires in COVID-19. Using immunoSEQ multiplex PCR, the repertoire was profiled, and TCRdb retains in-frame clones only, with some absent. Of some 48,000 clones in the sample, 65% to 90% were seen once. The sample consisted of peripheral blood. The receptors shown here come from a woman of 80 years or more with acute or convalescent COVID-19.

The CDR3 here is CASSSNTGELFF. CDR3 DNA sequence: TGTGCCAGCAGCTCAAACACCGGGGAGCTGTTTTTT. The chain carries TRBV11-3 and TRBJ2-2, with D hard to call. V was shortened by 4 bases and J by 2 bases, with 2 bases between the two germline ends. This CDR3 region has 12 residues. The germline CDR1 and CDR2 sequences are SGHNT and YENEEA. Combining the CDR3 with reference TRBV11-3 and TRBJ2-2 gives the whole variable domain EAGVVQSPRYKIIEKKQPVAFWCNPISGHNTLYWYLQNLGQGPELLIRYENEEAVDDSQLPKDRFSAERLKGVDSTLKIQPAELGDSAVYLCASSSNTGELFFGEGSRLTVL.

The chain joins TRBV30 to TRBJ1-6, with a tentative D call TRBD1 (6 bases). Trimming cost V 5 bases and J 4 bases, with 15 bases left between them. The CDR3 spans 15 residues. Germline CDR1 is GTSNPN and CDR2 is SVGIG (reference sequence). CDR3 bases: TGTGCCTGGGCAACAGGGTCCGGTTATAATTCACCCCTCCACTTT. The encoded protein is CAWATGSGYNSPLHF.

V is TRBV6-5 and J is TRBJ2-5; maybe TRBD2 (7 bases). Germline V gene lookup returns CDR1 MNHEY and CDR2 SVGAGI. Between the trimmed V and J ends, which lost 7 bases and 2 bases, there was a span of 14 bases. This CDR3 is 14 amino acids long. CDR3 DNA sequence: TGTGCCAGCACCAAAGGGGGGGGACAAGAGACCCAGTACTTC. Protein: CASTKGGGQETQYF.

The CDR3 DNA reads TGTGCCAGCAGCCGGACAGGGAATGGAAACACCATATATTTT. Translation gives CASSRTGNGNTIYF. The chain joins TRBV5-4 to TRBJ1-3; 8 nucleotides match TRBD1. Germline CDR1 SGHNT, CDR2 YYREEE (reference sequence). The CDR3 sequence is 14 residues long. The J segment lost 3 bases and the V segment lost 4 bases, leaving 3 bases of the junction unmatched.

The chain joins TRBV7-7 to TRBJ2-3; D call uncertain. V was clipped by 5 bases and J by 2 bases, with 8 bases between them. Per germline, CDR1 SSHAT and CDR2 FNYEAQ (reference sequence). The CDR3 spans 13 residues. CDR3 in amino acids: CASSRDYTDTQYF. The CDR3 DNA follows: TGTGCCAGCAGCCGCGATTACACAGATACGCAGTATTTT.

Concerning this clone: The junction differs from germline at one of its ends, possibly a read error. The chain couples TRBV6-5 to TRBJ2-7, with D possibly TRBD1 on 5 matching bases. CDR3 length equals 10 residues. CDR1 and CDR2 from the germline V gene are MNHEY and SVGAGI. For the CDR3, the DNA is TGTGCCAGCAGTTACTCGACAGTCGACTTC. It codes for CASSYSTVDF.

The chain couples TRBV11-3 to TRBJ2-3; TRBD1 is a possible D gene (5 bases). CDR1 is SGHNT, CDR2 YENEEA, per germline. V dropped 1 base and J dropped 3 bases, with 17 bases sitting between them. The CDR3 is 17 residues long. The CDR3 DNA reads as TGTGCCAGCAGCTTAGGGGCATCAGGGCTGGGAACAGATACGCAGTATTTT. This translates into CASSLGASGLGTDTQYF.

The chain has TRBV5-4 and TRBJ1-1, with a possible D match to TRBD1 (5 bases). Germline V gene data show CDR1 as SGHNT and CDR2 as YYREEE (reference sequence). This CDR3 spans 15 amino acids. V lost 4 bases and J 4 bases, leaving 17 bases between the germline ends. The CDR3 coding sequence is TGTGCCAGCAGCCCCCCGCAAGGGGTCGGCACTGAAGCTTTCTTT. Its protein product is CASSPPQGVGTEAFF.

V usage is TRBV3-1 (or the pseudogene TRBV3-2) and J usage is TRBJ2-3; the match to TRBD2 covers 12 bases. The germline gives CDR1 LGHDT, CDR2 YNNKEL (reference sequence). This CDR3 spans 17 amino acids. Trimming at V came to 3 bases and at J to 8 bases, leaving 12 bases not matched to a gene. The CDR3 DNA reads TGTGCCAGCAGCCAGCCTCCTCCTAGCGGGGGGGTGGTTACGCAGTATTTT. This codes for CASSQPPPSGGVVTQYF.

This clone was detected only once. This sequence joins TRBV27 and TRBJ1-2; perhaps TRBD1 as D (5 bases). The CDR3 is made up of 13 amino acids. Per the germline V gene, CDR1 is MNHEY and CDR2 is SMNVEV (reference sequence). V lost 5 bases and J lost 9, with 16 bases in between. DNA for the CDR3: TGTGCCAGCAGTGATACAGGTGTCAGGAGCTACACCTTC. This translates into CASSDTGVRSYTF.

The rearrangement joins TRBV11-2 to TRBJ2-5; unclear D gene. Trimming took off 2 bases at V and 5 bases at J, with 6 bases between the two ends. Germline V lookup: CDR1 SGHAT, CDR2 FQNNGV. This CDR3 has 12 residues. This CDR3 is CASSLRRETQYF. The CDR3 DNA reads TGTGCCAGCAGCTTACGCCGGGAGACCCAGTACTTC.

J is TRBJ1-1 and V is TRBV4-2; D ambiguous. V gave up 4 bases and J gave up 3 bases, with 9 bases separating them. This CDR3 comprises 13 residues. Germline CDR1 and CDR2: LGHNA and YNFKEQ. In DNA, the CDR3 is TGTGCCAGCAGCCCCGGGTGGGACACTGAAGCTTTCTTT. Its translation is CASSPGWDTEAFF.

This chain uses TRBV30 with TRBJ2-1; 9 bases fit TRBD2. Germline CDR1 reads GTSNPN; CDR2 reads SVGIG (reference sequence). The CDR3 has 13 residues. After removal of 2 bases from V and 9 bases from J, the junction contained 5 bases not matched to a gene. The CDR3 DNA is TGTGCCTGGAGTCTAGCGGGGCCCTCTGAGCAGTTCTTC. It encodes CAWSLAGPSEQFF.

The chain is built from TRBV30 and TRBJ2-3; maybe TRBD1 (6 bases). Per germline, CDR1 GTSNPN and CDR2 SVGIG (reference sequence). With 1 base removed from V and 6 bases from J, the gap between germline ends came to 11 bases. The CDR3 has 13 residues. CDR3 nucleotide sequence: TGTGCCTGGAGTGGGGGGCCTTCCGATACGCAGTATTTT. It codes for CAWSGGPSDTQYF.

The chain combines TRBV9 with TRBJ1-2; D ambiguous. CDR1 and CDR2 (germline): SGDLS, YYNGEE. The ends were cut back, 2 bases at V and 7 bases at J, with 15 bases in the middle. This CDR3 is 14 amino acids long. The CDR3 bases are TGTGCCAGCAGCGTTTCGACGGCTAGTGGTGGCTACACCTTC. This encodes CASSVSTASGGYTF.

The chain joins TRBV10-2 to TRBJ1-2; TRBD1 matches at 11 bases. CDR1 is WSHSY and CDR2 is SAAADI in the germline V gene. Trimming cost V 8 bases and J 8 bases; bases outside gene matches: 7. The CDR3 has 13 residues. The DNA for the CDR3 is TGCGCCAGCGATGGGACAGGGGGAGGGGGCTACACCTTC. This sequence encodes CASDGTGGGGYTF.

This sequence joins TRBV6-1 and TRBJ2-5; D possibly corresponds to TRBD2 (5 bases). CDR3 length equals 14 residues. V was trimmed by 1 base and J by 5 bases, leaving 11 bases between them. Germline CDR1 reads MNHNS; CDR2 reads SASEGT. The CDR3: CASSEGGGKETQYF. CDR3 in DNA: TGTGCCAGCAGTGAAGGTGGAGGCAAGGAGACCCAGTACTTC.

V is TRBV10-3 and J is TRBJ2-1; weak D call: TRBD2 (6 bases). The length of the CDR3 is 14 residues. V lost 10 bases to trimming and J lost 4 bases, with 17 bases between them. Germline V gene lookup returns CDR1 ENHRY and CDR2 SYGVKD. CDR3 in DNA: TGTGCCACCACACTGGAGGGCCCTTACAATGAGCAGTTCTTC. This sequence encodes CATTLEGPYNEQFF.